These 12 T cell receptor beta chains originate from one sample sequenced in a study of cytomegalovirus exposure and HLA in healthy donors. Data came from immunoSEQ multiplex PCR; TCRdb stores just in-frame clones and leaves some out. The data show about 110,000 clones, about 85% seen once. Material for sequencing was PBMCs. All receptors come from a woman aged 18-29 years in good health and CMV-seronegative.

This chain connects TRBV6-5 to TRBJ1-2, with D uncertain. The CDR3 loop spans 13 amino acids. The germline CDR1 and CDR2 sequences are MNHEY and SVGAGI. The V and J ends lost 5 bases and 3 bases respectively, with 10 bases between them. Here the CDR3 DNA reads TGTGCCAGCAGTAAAACACGGGACTATGGCTACACCTTC. Translated: CASSKTRDYGYTF.

The chain has TRBV6-5 and TRBJ2-2; 7 bases fit TRBD1. Trimming cost V 1 base and J 14 bases; bases outside gene matches: 10. This CDR3 is 14 amino acids long. Germline V lookup: CDR1 MNHEY, CDR2 SVGAGI. The CDR3 coding sequence is TGTGCCAGCAGTTACTACAACAGGGGTTCGGACCTGTTTTTT. Its translation: CASSYYNRGSDLFF.

The CDR3 DNA is TGCGCCAGCCAACCGGGACTAGCGGGGGGGCGGCTCTTAAATTGGGAGCTGTTTTTT. As protein: CASQPGLAGGRLLNWELFF. The chain couples TRBV10-1 to TRBJ2-2, with TRBD2 matching over 16 bases. V was pared by 8 bases and J by 9 bases, with 18 bases of the junction left unmatched. Germline CDR1 is WNHNN and CDR2 is SYGVQD (reference sequence). The CDR3 spans 19 residues.

The V call is TRBV6-4, the J call TRBJ2-1; 12 nucleotides agree with TRBD2. The CDR3 covers 15 residues. V shed 3 bases, J shed 8 bases, and the junction held 5 bases outside the gene matches. CDR1 and CDR2 from the germline V gene are MRHNA and SNTAGT. The CDR3, as DNA: TGTGCCAGCAGTGAACTAGCGGGGGGCCAGGATGAGCAGTTCTTC. It encodes CASSELAGGQDEQFF.

The chain has TRBV1 and TRBJ2-1; no check of the table's D call, TRBD2, against the DNA was made. TRBV1 is recorded as a pseudogene. There are 10 residues in the CDR3. The CDR3 nucleotides read TGCACCAGCGGTAGCTGTGAGCAGTTCTTC. Amino acids: CTSGSCEQFF.

CDR3 in DNA: TGTGCCAGCAGCTTTGCTCAGACTGGAAACACCATATATTTT. It encodes CASSFAQTGNTIYF. V usage is TRBV5-5 and J usage is TRBJ1-3; the D is unclear. Trimming removed 2 bases at V and 2 bases at J, with 8 bases between. The CDR3 consists of 14 residues. Germline V gene lookup returns CDR1 SGHKS and CDR2 YYEKEE (reference sequence).

This clone has a single count. V and J are TRBV11-2 and TRBJ2-7; TRBD2 might be the D (6 bases). Germline values: CDR1 SGHAT, CDR2 FQNNGV. The CDR3 totals 15 residues. V was cut by 5 bases and J by 2 bases, with 16 bases left in between. CDR3 sequence (DNA): TGTGCCAGCAGCACACTACCGGGACTGCCCTACGAGCAGTACTTC. Protein sequence: CASSTLPGLPYEQYF.

This clone was detected once. V and J are TRBV19 and TRBJ2-7; 7 nucleotides line up with TRBD1. The germline V gene has CDR1 LNHDA and CDR2 SQIVND (reference sequence). This CDR3 is built from 14 residues. V was clipped by 4 bases and J by 9 bases; unmatched bases: 12. Here the CDR3 reads CASSRGQQFVGQYF. For the CDR3, the DNA is TGTGCCAGTAGTAGGGGACAGCAGTTCGTCGGGCAGTACTTC.

The chain recombines TRBV5-6 with TRBJ2-1; D is possibly TRBD2 (5 bases). The germline V and J ends were trimmed by 3 bases and 9 bases, with 13 bases remaining between them. The CDR3 sequence is 13 residues long. Germline CDR1 reads SGHDT; CDR2 reads YYEEEE. This CDR3 is CASSSPGLAEQFF. CDR3 nucleotides: TGTGCCAGCAGCTCCCCCGGGCTAGCTGAGCAGTTCTTC.

J is TRBJ1-2 and V is TRBV27; D might be TRBD1 (6 bases). The CDR3 runs 14 residues. V lost 4 bases, J lost 4 bases, and 13 bases lay in between. The germline V gene encodes CDR1 MNHEY and CDR2 SMNVEV (reference sequence). The CDR3 here is CASSSAGGAYGYTF. CDR3 in DNA: TGTGCCAGCAGTTCGGCCGGGGGGGCCTATGGCTACACCTTC.

The genes are TRBV27 and TRBJ2-7; 7 nucleotides line up with TRBD2. V was clipped by 6 bases and J by 4 bases; unmatched bases: 12. This CDR3 is 15 amino acids long. Germline V lookup: CDR1 MNHEY, CDR2 SMNVEV (reference sequence). The CDR3 is CASRDAGGSVYEQYF. The DNA of the CDR3 is TGTGCCAGCAGAGATGCCGGGGGGTCAGTTTACGAGCAGTACTTC.

This chain links TRBV27 with TRBJ1-6; TRBD1 agrees at 7 bases. CDR3 size: 16 residues. Per the germline V gene, CDR1 is MNHEY and CDR2 is SMNVEV (reference sequence). With V trimmed by 6 bases and J by 10 bases, 15 bases remained unmatched. CDR3 amino acids: CASRFTTGRSGSPLHF. The CDR3 DNA reads TGTGCCAGCAGATTTACGACAGGGCGCTCGGGATCACCCCTCCACTTT.